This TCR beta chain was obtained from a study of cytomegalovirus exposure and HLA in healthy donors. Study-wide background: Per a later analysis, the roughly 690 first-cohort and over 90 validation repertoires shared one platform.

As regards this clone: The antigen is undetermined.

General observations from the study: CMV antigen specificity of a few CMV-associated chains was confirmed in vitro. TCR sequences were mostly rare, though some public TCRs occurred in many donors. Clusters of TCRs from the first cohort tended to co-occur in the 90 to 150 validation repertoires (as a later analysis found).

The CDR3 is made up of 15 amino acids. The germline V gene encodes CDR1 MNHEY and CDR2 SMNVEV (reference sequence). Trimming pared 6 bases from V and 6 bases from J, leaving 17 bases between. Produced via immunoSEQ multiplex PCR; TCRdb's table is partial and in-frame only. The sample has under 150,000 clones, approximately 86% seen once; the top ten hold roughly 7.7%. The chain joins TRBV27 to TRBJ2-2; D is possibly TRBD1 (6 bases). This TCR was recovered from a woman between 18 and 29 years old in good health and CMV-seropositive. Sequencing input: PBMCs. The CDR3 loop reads CASRNNYRVAGELFF. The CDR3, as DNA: TGTGCCAGCAGAAACAATTACAGGGTCGCCGGGGAGCTGTTTTTT.